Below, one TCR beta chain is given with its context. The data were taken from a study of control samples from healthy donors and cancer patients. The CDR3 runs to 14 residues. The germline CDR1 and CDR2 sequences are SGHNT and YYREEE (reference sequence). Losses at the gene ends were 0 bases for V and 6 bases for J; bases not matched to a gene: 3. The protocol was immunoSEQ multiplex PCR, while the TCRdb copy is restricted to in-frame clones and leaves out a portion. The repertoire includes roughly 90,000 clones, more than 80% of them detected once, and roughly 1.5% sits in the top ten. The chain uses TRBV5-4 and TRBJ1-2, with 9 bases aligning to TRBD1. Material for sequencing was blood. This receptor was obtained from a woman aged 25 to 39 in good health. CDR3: CASSLAQGADGYTF. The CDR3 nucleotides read TGTGCCAGCAGCTTGGCACAGGGGGCTGATGGCTACACCTTC.